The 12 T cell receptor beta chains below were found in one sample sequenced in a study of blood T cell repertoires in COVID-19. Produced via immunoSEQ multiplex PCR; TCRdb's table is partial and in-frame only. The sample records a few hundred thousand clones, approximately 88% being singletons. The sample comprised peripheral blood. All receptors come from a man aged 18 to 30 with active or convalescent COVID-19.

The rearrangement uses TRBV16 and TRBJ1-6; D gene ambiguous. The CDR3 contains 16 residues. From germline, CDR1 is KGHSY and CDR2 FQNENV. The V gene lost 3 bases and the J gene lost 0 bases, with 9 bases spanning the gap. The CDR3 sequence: CASSQTSSSYNSPLHF. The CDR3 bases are TGTGCCAGCAGCCAGACAAGTAGCTCCTATAATTCACCCCTCCACTTT. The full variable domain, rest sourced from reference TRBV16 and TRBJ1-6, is GEEVAQTPKHLVRGEGQKAKLYCAPIKGHSYVFWYQQVLKNEFKFLISFQNENVFDETGMPKERFSAKCLPNSPCSLEIQATKLEDSAVYFCASSQTSSSYNSPLHFGNGTRLTVT.

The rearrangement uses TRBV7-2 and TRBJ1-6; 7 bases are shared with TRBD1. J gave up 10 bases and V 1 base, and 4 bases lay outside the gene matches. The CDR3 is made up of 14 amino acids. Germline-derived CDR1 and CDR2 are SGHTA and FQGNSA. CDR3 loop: CASSLGQGRSPLHF. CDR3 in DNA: TGTGCCAGCAGCTTAGGACAGGGACGGTCACCCCTCCACTTT.

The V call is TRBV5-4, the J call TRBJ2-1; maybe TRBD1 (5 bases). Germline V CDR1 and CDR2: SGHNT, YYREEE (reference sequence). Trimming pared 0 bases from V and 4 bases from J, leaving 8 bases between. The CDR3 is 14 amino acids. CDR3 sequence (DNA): TGTGCCAGCAGCTTGGTGGGGCCGTACAATGAGCAGTTCTTC. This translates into CASSLVGPYNEQFF.

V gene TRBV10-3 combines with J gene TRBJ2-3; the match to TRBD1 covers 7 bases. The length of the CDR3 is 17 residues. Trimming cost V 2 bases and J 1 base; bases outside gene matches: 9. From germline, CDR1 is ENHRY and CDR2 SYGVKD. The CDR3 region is CAISETGTAEGTDTQYF. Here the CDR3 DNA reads TGTGCCATCAGTGAGACAGGGACAGCGGAGGGCACAGATACGCAGTATTTT.

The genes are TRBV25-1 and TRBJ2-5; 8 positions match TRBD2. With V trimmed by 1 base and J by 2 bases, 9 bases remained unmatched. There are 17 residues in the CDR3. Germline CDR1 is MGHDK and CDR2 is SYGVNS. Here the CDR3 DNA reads TGTGCCAGCAGTGAATCCCGAGCGGGGGAATCACAAGAGACCCAGTACTTC. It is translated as CASSESRAGESQETQYF.

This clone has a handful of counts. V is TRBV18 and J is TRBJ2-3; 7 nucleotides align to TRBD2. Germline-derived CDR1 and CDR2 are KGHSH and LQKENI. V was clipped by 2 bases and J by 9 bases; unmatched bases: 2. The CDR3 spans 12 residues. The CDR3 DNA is TGTGCCAGCTCACCAGTGCGGGGGACGCAGTATTTT. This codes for CASSPVRGTQYF.

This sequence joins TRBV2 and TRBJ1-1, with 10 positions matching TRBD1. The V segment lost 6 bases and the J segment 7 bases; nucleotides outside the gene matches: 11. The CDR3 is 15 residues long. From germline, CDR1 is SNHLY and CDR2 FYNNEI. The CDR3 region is CASSLRDRGVGEAFF. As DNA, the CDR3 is TGTGCCAGCAGCCTACGGGACAGGGGTGTCGGTGAAGCTTTCTTT.

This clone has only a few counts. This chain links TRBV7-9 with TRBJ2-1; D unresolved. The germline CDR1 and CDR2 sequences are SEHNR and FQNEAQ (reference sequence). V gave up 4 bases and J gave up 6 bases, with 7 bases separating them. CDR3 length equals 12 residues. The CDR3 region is CASSSSINEQFF. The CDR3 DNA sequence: TGTGCCAGCAGCTCATCCATCAATGAGCAGTTCTTC. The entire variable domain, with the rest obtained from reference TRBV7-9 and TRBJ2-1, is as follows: DTGVSQNPRHKITKRGQNVTFRCDPISEHNRLYWYRQTLGQGPEFLTYFQNEAQLEKSRLLSDRFSAERPKGSFSTLEIQRTEQGDSAMYLCASSSSINEQFFGPGTRLTVL.

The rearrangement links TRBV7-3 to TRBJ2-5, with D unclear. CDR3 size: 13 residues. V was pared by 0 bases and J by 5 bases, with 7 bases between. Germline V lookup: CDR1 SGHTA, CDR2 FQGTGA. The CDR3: CASSLTSLETQYF. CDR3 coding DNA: TGTGCCAGCAGCTTAACTAGCTTGGAGACCCAGTACTTC.

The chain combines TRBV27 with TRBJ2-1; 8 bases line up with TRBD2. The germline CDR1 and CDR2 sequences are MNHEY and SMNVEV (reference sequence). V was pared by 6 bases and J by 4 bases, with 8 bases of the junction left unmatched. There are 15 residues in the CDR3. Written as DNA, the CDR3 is TGTGCCAGCAGAGGGGGGCGGGGGGCGTACAATGAGCAGTTCTTC. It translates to CASRGGRGAYNEQFF.

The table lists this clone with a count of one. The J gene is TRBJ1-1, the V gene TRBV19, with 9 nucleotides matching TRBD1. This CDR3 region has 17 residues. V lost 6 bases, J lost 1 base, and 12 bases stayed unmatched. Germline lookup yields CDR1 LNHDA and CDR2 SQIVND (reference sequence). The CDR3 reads CASRNRPGQGTNTEAFF. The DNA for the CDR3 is TGTGCCAGTAGGAACCGTCCGGGACAGGGAACGAACACTGAAGCTTTCTTT.

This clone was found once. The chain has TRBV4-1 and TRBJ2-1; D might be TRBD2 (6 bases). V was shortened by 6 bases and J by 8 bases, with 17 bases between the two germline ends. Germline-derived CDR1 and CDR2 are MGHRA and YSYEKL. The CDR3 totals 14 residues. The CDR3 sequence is CASRIGTPGDEQFF. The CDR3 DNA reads TGCGCCAGCAGAATCGGGACCCCGGGGGATGAGCAGTTCTTC.